This T cell receptor (beta chain) originates from a study of T-cell reconstitution after alpha-beta-depleted transplantation in children. Using unique molecular identifiers, the investigators prepared the TCRbeta library. TCRdb reanalysed the PCR reads using MiXCR and keeps one entry per CDR3 protein. In the table there are a few hundred thousand distinct CDR3 sequences, around 12% of which are singletons. Here the sequenced sample was PBMCs from the stem cell graft donor, taken from the stem cell graft. The TCR comes from a human donor who donated a stem cell graft to a child with combined immunodeficiency.

The DNA for the CDR3 is TGTGCCAGCAGTTACCCACTAGCGGGAGGTAGGGGAGAGACCCAGTACTTC. As protein: CASSYPLAGGRGETQYF. The chain employs TRBV6-5 and TRBJ2-5; 12 bases fit TRBD2. The CDR3 has 17 residues. V was clipped by 2 bases and J by 4 bases; unmatched bases: 8. CDR1 and CDR2 (germline): MNHEY, SVGAGI.